This TCR beta chain derives from a study of blood T cell repertoires in COVID-19. Per the study methods: How many nucleated cells were present was estimated from reference gene primer amplification. Assay: immunoSEQ multiplex PCR; the TCRdb copy retains only in-frame clones and omits some. V, J and clone size derive from that table, while D and trimming were established from the DNA sequence. The sample yields about 220,000 clones, roughly 87% seen once. This CDR3 contains 13 residues. V was shortened by 6 bases and J by 6 bases, with 17 bases between the two germline ends. Germline V gives CDR1 DFQATT, CDR2 SNEGSKA (reference sequence).

The sequence derives from a man aged 40-49 years with active or convalescent COVID-19. Sequencing was performed on peripheral blood. The chain couples TRBV20-1 to TRBJ1-2; D gene unclear. The CDR3 loop is CSASLSWANGYTF. The DNA for the CDR3 is TGCAGTGCCAGTCTCTCATGGGCGAATGGCTACACCTTC.